This entry lists 22 T cell receptor beta chains sequenced from one sample in a study of prognosis after radiotherapy for stage I lung cancer. From genomic DNA, two-round multiplex PCR was used to amplify TCR beta CDR3. With primers specific to each TRBV and TRBJ gene, the first-round PCR was performed. One entry per CDR3 protein, called by TCRdb with MiXCR from the multiplex PCR reads. The repertoire holds tens of thousands of distinct CDR3 sequences, approximately 31% seen once, with about an eighth in the top ten. Sequenced material: PBMCs, taken before or after stereotactic body radiation therapy (not recorded which). These receptor sequences come from a donor at least 50 years old with non-small cell lung cancer.

This chain links TRBV15 with TRBJ2-3; tentatively, D is TRBD2 (6 bases). The V end lost 1 base, the J end lost 8 bases, and 22 bases lay between the germline ends. CDR1 is LNHNV, CDR2 YYDKDF, per germline (reference sequence). The CDR3 extends over 17 amino acids. The CDR3 region is CATSRVSPSGCAGTQYF. The DNA of the CDR3 is TGTGCCACCAGCAGAGTTTCCCCCAGCGGGTGTGCCGGTACGCAGTATTTT.

This clonotype occurred many times. J is TRBJ1-6 and V is TRBV3-1; 9 bases agree with TRBD1. J gave up 10 bases and V 2 bases, and 12 bases lay outside the gene matches. CDR3 length equals 17 residues. CDR1 LGHDT and CDR2 YNNKEL come from the germline V gene (reference sequence). CDR3 in amino acids: CASSQPTGTGFGSPLHF. CDR3 in DNA: TGTGCCAGCAGCCAACCGACCGGGACAGGGTTCGGGTCACCCCTCCACTTT.

This sequence joins TRBV6-1 and TRBJ2-7; TRBD1 matches 10 bases. The germline CDR1 and CDR2 sequences are MNHNS and SASEGT. The CDR3 spans 15 residues. V shed 9 bases and J 2 bases; nucleotides not matched to a gene: 10. The CDR3 bases are TGTGCCAGTAAACGCAGGGACAGGGGAGCCTACGAGCAGTACTTC. This encodes CASKRRDRGAYEQYF.

This clonotype came up many times. The chain combines TRBV29-1 with TRBJ1-2; tentative D call: TRBD1 (6 bases). Germline lookup yields CDR1 SQVTM and CDR2 ANQGSEA. CDR3 length: 13 amino acids. Deletions cut 7 bases from V and 0 bases from J, with 12 bases between. In DNA, the CDR3 is TGCAGCGCTGTACAGGGACCTAACTATGGCTACACCTTC. This translates into CSAVQGPNYGYTF.

This clonotype was recorded at least ten times. The rearrangement uses TRBV20-1 and TRBJ1-1; unclear D gene. Trimming took off 4 bases at V and 1 base at J, with 10 bases between the two ends. The CDR3 has 13 residues. Germline CDR1 is DFQATT and CDR2 is SNEGSKA (reference sequence). Here the CDR3 reads CSANTPTNTEAFF. CDR3 coding DNA: TGCAGTGCTAATACCCCCACGAACACTGAAGCTTTCTTT.

To note about this clonotype: Since a far larger clone is one base different, this is likely a read error. J is TRBJ2-4 and V is TRBV6-1, with 10 bases aligning to TRBD1. Gene TRBJ1-2 matches the end of the DNA better, so the J call may be wrong. The CDR3 totals 14 residues. Germline CDR1 reads MNHNS; CDR2 reads SASEGT. The CDR3 nucleotides are TGTGCCAGCTCCACGGGACAGGGGTCGTATGGCTACACCTTC. The encoded protein is CASSTGQGSYGYTF.

This clonotype was detected ten times or more. The V call is TRBV9, the J call TRBJ2-2, with D possibly TRBD1 on 6 matching bases. The CDR3 length is 15 residues. Germline values: CDR1 SGDLS, CDR2 YYNGEE. The V gene lost 3 bases and the J gene lost 3 bases, with 12 bases spanning the gap. CDR3 nucleotide sequence: TGTGCCAGCAGCGAACAGGGCGGGTACACCGGGGAGCTGTTTTTT. Its protein product is CASSEQGGYTGELFF.

A remark on this clonotype: This clone may be a read error of a much larger clone one base away. The V gene is TRBV18, the J gene TRBJ2-3; 8 bases align to TRBD1. Germline loops: CDR1 KGHSH, CDR2 LQKENI. Germline trimming cut 0 bases from V and 2 bases from J; bases unmatched to any gene: 1. The CDR3 extends over 15 amino acids. The CDR3 DNA is TGTGCCAGCTCACCACCGGACAGGGTCACAGATACGCAGTATTTT. Its translation: CASSPPDRVTDTQYF.

Note on this clonotype: Given a much more abundant clone one base away, this may be a read error. V usage is TRBV5-1 and J usage is TRBJ2-6; D ambiguous. Germline lookup yields CDR1 SGHRS and CDR2 YFSETQ. This CDR3 is 13 amino acids long. The CDR3 region is CASSPYGANVLTF. CDR3 coding DNA: TGTGCCAGCAGCCCCTATGGGGCCAACGTCCTGACTTTC.

This clonotype has ten or more counts. The V call is TRBV6-1, the J call TRBJ1-1; no reliable D call. The V end lost 2 bases, the J end lost 3 bases, and 7 bases lay between the germline ends. Germline V gene lookup returns CDR1 MNHNS and CDR2 SASEGT. CDR3 length: 13 residues. The CDR3 protein is CASSEREHTEAFF. CDR3 in DNA: TGTGCCAGCAGTGAAAGGGAGCACACTGAAGCTTTCTTT.

There are a few counts of this clonotype. The CDR3 spells CASSQWGGQNNSPLHF. In DNA, the CDR3 is TGTGCCAGCAGCCAGTGGGGGGGACAAAATAATTCACCCCTCCACTTT. The V gene is TRBV4-2, the J gene TRBJ1-6; D possibly corresponds to TRBD1 (6 bases). CDR3 length equals 16 residues. V dropped 3 bases and J dropped 5 bases, with 14 bases sitting between them. The germline V gene has CDR1 LGHNA and CDR2 YNFKEQ.

This clonotype showed up many times. This chain uses TRBV9 with TRBJ2-5; TRBD2 agrees at 9 bases. This CDR3 contains 16 residues. Germline V gene sequence: CDR1 SGDLS, CDR2 YYNGEE. V dropped 6 bases and J dropped 2; count of bases not matched to a gene: 11. CDR3 residues: CASTLNSGSQQETQYF. CDR3 nucleotides: TGTGCCAGCACTCTAAATAGCGGGAGTCAGCAAGAGACCCAGTACTTC.

This clonotype was counted many times. The V call is TRBV14, the J call TRBJ2-5, with a tentative D call TRBD1 (6 bases). This CDR3 comprises 16 residues. CDR1 and CDR2 from the germline V gene are SGHDN and FVKESK. V gave up 2 bases and J gave up 2 bases, with 15 bases separating them. The CDR3 DNA reads TGTGCCAGCAGCCAATACGTCGGGACACAGCAAGAGACCCAGTACTTC. It translates to CASSQYVGTQQETQYF.

Turning to this clonotype: A much more abundant neighbour one base away suggests this may be a read error. The chain uses TRBV6-2 or TRBV6-3 and TRBJ2-1; the match to TRBD2 covers 8 bases. Germline CDR1 MNHEY, CDR2 SVGEGT. Trimming took 0 bases from V and 0 from J; bases not matched to a gene: 16. This CDR3 is 21 amino acids long. The CDR3 DNA reads as TGTGCCAGCAGTTACTCTTTTATCGGGAGGGCCCTCCCCAGCTCCTACAATGAGCAGTTCTTC. Residues: CASSYSFIGRALPSSYNEQFF.

The V gene is TRBV4-3, the J gene TRBJ2-2; possibly TRBD1 or TRBD2 for D (6 bases each). The CDR3 is made up of 16 amino acids. Germline CDR1 LGHNA, CDR2 YSLEER. V shed 2 bases and J shed 3 bases, with 13 bases lying between them. CDR3 sequence reads: CASSQREGGYTGELFF. Here the CDR3 DNA reads TGCGCCAGCAGCCAACGGGAAGGGGGGTACACCGGGGAGCTGTTTTTT.

The J gene is TRBJ2-3, the V gene TRBV29-1; 11 positions match TRBD1. Germline CDR1 SQVTM, CDR2 ANQGSEA. The CDR3 has 13 amino acids. Germline trimming cut 6 bases from V and 11 bases from J; bases unmatched to any gene: 10. The DNA of the CDR3 is TGCAGCGTCTCTGGGACAGGGGGTTTAGGGCAGTATTTT. Translating it yields CSVSGTGGLGQYF.

This clonotype was seen at least ten times. The rearrangement uses TRBV10-2 and TRBJ1-2; D gene uncertain. Looked up from germline, CDR1 is WSHSY and CDR2 is SAAADI. V dropped 4 bases and J dropped 1 base, with 7 bases sitting between them. This CDR3 region has 13 residues. The CDR3 DNA is TGCGCCAGCAGTGCTAACGATAACTATGGCTACACCTTC. Protein sequence: CASSANDNYGYTF.

This sequence joins TRBV6-2 or TRBV6-3 and TRBJ1-2; tentative D call: TRBD1 (5 bases). CDR1 MNHEY and CDR2 SVGEGT come from the germline V gene. The CDR3 consists of 14 residues. V shed 2 bases and J shed 4 bases, with 11 bases lying between them. The DNA for the CDR3 is TGTGCCAGCAGTTACGAGGGGATTGGCTATGGCTACACCTTC. This translates into CASSYEGIGYGYTF.

This clonotype has at least ten counts. V is TRBV28 and J is TRBJ1-2; 7 bases fit TRBD1. The germline V gene has CDR1 MDHEN and CDR2 SYDVKM. This CDR3 is built from 12 residues. J was trimmed by 7 bases and V by 9 bases; bases with no gene match: 8. CDR3 DNA: TGTGCCAGTGTCGACAGGGTGGGTGGCTACACCTTC. Encoded protein: CASVDRVGGYTF.

This clonotype was seen a handful of times. A far larger clone differs by one base, so this is likely a read error. This chain connects TRBV6-4 to TRBJ2-3, with 7 bases identical to TRBD2. The germline V gene has CDR1 MRHNA and CDR2 SNTAGT. CDR3 length equals 13 residues. The CDR3 region is CVSTGTTTDTQYF. Here the CDR3 DNA reads TGTGTCAGCACGGGGACTACTACAGATACGCAGTATTTT.

This clonotype was detected many times. This chain links TRBV19 with TRBJ1-2; D might be TRBD1 (5 bases). CDR1 LNHDA and CDR2 SQIVND come from the germline V gene (reference sequence). V was cut by 9 bases and J by 4 bases, with 12 bases left in between. This CDR3 has 12 residues. The CDR3 DNA is TGTGCCAGCAAGGGGTTATCCTATGGCTACACCTTC. Its protein product is CASKGLSYGYTF.

This clonotype was counted many times. This sequence joins TRBV11-1 and TRBJ2-3, with D maybe TRBD1 (5 bases). The CDR3 runs 15 residues. Germline lookup yields CDR1 SGHAT and CDR2 FQDESV (reference sequence). Trimming removed 2 bases at V and 2 bases at J, with 11 bases between. The CDR3 DNA reads as TGTGCCAGCAGCTTACAGTCCAGGGTCACAGATACGCAGTATTTT. As protein: CASSLQSRVTDTQYF.